The 30 T cell receptor beta chains given below trace back to one sample, sequenced in a study of blood T cell repertoires in COVID-19. Assay used: immunoSEQ multiplex PCR; TCRdb lists only in-frame clones, some missing. The profile shows 200,000 to 250,000 clones, roughly 85% of them singletons. Material for sequencing was PBMCs or T cells enriched from blood (not recorded which). The source is a woman aged 45-60 years who had been exposed to COVID-19.

About this clone itself: At the DNA level, this CDR3 is encoded by other sequences in the same sample as well. This sequence joins TRBV5-4 and TRBJ1-5, with a tentative D call TRBD1 (5 bases). The CDR3 is made up of 14 amino acids. V was clipped by 0 bases and J by 3 bases, with 7 bases between them. CDR1 is SGHNT and CDR2 is YYREEE in the germline V gene (reference sequence). The CDR3 DNA reads as TGTGCCAGCAGCTTGGGGGGGGTCAATCAGCCCCAGCATTTT. It specifies CASSLGGVNQPQHF.

Only a few counts were recorded for this clone. The chain links TRBV30 to TRBJ2-2; 10 bases agree with TRBD2. The CDR3 loop spans 14 amino acids. The germline V gene has CDR1 GTSNPN and CDR2 SVGIG (reference sequence). J lost 1 base, V lost 7 bases, and 3 bases had no gene match. CDR3 protein: CAFQRGGNTGELFF. The CDR3 DNA is TGTGCCTTCCAGCGGGGGGGGAACACCGGGGAGCTGTTTTTT.

The chain recombines TRBV28 with TRBJ2-1, with TRBD2 matching 8 bases. The CDR3 runs to 13 residues. Germline assignment: CDR1 MDHEN and CDR2 SYDVKM. Trimming removed 6 bases from V and 10 bases from J; junction bases left unmatched: 8. CDR3 region: CASRPHRGGEQFF. CDR3 nucleotide sequence: TGTGCCAGCAGACCTCACCGGGGGGGCGAGCAGTTCTTC.

This sequence joins TRBV5-1 and TRBJ2-1, with a possible D match to TRBD2 (7 bases). This CDR3 is built from 15 residues. The V gene's germline CDR1 is SGHRS and CDR2 YFSETQ. The germline V and J ends were trimmed by 0 bases and 2 bases, with 9 bases remaining between them. The CDR3 DNA follows: TGCGCCAGCAGCTTGGAGGGGGGGCCCTACAATGAGCAGTTCTTC. This encodes CASSLEGGPYNEQFF. Variable domain in full (rest from reference TRBV5-1 and TRBJ2-1): KAGVTQTPRYLIKTRGQQVTLSCSPISGHRSVSWYQQTPGQGLQFLFEYFSETQRNKGNFPGRFSGRQFSNSRSEMNVSTLELGDSALYLCASSLEGGPYNEQFFGPGTRLTVL.

This clone has more than one count but fewer than ten. The chain recombines TRBV7-9 with TRBJ2-3; D call uncertain. Trimming took 1 base from V and 6 from J, leaving 8 bases between them. Germline CDR1 is SEHNR and CDR2 is FQNEAQ (reference sequence). This CDR3 comprises 13 residues. CDR3 loop: CASSLVTRDTQYF. CDR3 coding DNA: TGTGCCAGCAGCTTAGTAACGAGGGATACGCAGTATTTT. Together with reference TRBV7-9 and TRBJ2-3, the CDR3 gives the full variable domain: DTGVSQNPRHKITKRGQNVTFRCDPISEHNRLYWYRQTLGQGPEFLTYFQNEAQLEKSRLLSDRFSAERPKGSFSTLEIQRTEQGDSAMYLCASSLVTRDTQYFGPGTRLTVL.

V gene TRBV5-1 combines with J gene TRBJ1-6; 7 bases fit TRBD1. With 2 bases clipped from V and 5 bases from J, the junction kept 7 bases outside the gene matches. Per the germline V gene, CDR1 is SGHRS and CDR2 is YFSETQ. The length of the CDR3 is 16 residues. CDR3 sequence (DNA): TGCGCCAGCAGCTTCTCCGGGACAGAAAATAATTCACCCCTCCACTTT. It codes for CASSFSGTENNSPLHF. The full variable domain, its missing parts supplied by reference TRBV5-1 and TRBJ1-6, is KAGVTQTPRYLIKTRGQQVTLSCSPISGHRSVSWYQQTPGQGLQFLFEYFSETQRNKGNFPGRFSGRQFSNSRSEMNVSTLELGDSALYLCASSFSGTENNSPLHFGNGTRLTVT.

This chain links TRBV7-3 with TRBJ2-1, with 11 positions matching TRBD1. The CDR3 runs 14 residues. The V and J ends lost 5 bases and 7 bases, in that order; junction bases with no gene match: 4. Germline-derived CDR1 and CDR2 are SGHTA and FQGTGA. DNA of the CDR3: TGTGCCAGCAGCCAAGGGACAGGGGGAAATGAGCAGTTCTTC. It encodes CASSQGTGGNEQFF. The complete variable domain, with remaining parts taken from reference TRBV7-3 and TRBJ2-1, reads GAGVSQTPSNKVTEKGKYVELRCDPISGHTALYWYRQSLGQGPEFLIYFQGTGAADDSGLPNDRFFAVRPEGSVSTLKIQRTERGDSAVYLCASSQGTGGNEQFFGPGTRLTVL.

This clone was counted only a few times. The genes are TRBV19 and TRBJ2-7, with 10 bases lining up with TRBD2. The CDR3 extends over 16 amino acids. CDR1 and CDR2 from the germline V gene are LNHDA and SQIVND (reference sequence). The V gene end was trimmed by 5 bases and the J gene end by 2 bases; junction bases not matched to a gene: 9. The CDR3 DNA sequence: TGTGCCAGTAGTCCCCGAACTAGCGGGGTTGCCTACGAGCAGTACTTC. Protein: CASSPRTSGVAYEQYF.

This chain uses TRBV7-2 with TRBJ2-2; D call uncertain. Germline loops: CDR1 SGHTA, CDR2 FQGNSA. Trimming shortened V by 1 base and J by 7 bases, and 10 bases separated the two germline ends. CDR3 length: 14 residues. This CDR3 reads CASSLVGSGGELFF. The CDR3 DNA follows: TGTGCCAGCAGCTTAGTCGGGTCCGGCGGGGAGCTGTTTTTT.

V usage is TRBV10-3 and J usage is TRBJ2-2, with D possibly being TRBD1 (7 bases). The length of the CDR3 is 16 residues. Per the germline V gene, CDR1 is ENHRY and CDR2 is SYGVKD. V was clipped by 6 bases and J by 1 base, with 15 bases between them. The CDR3 DNA reads as TGTGCCATCAGGGATCGACAGGGAGGGAACACCGGGGAGCTGTTTTTT. Translation: CAIRDRQGGNTGELFF.

The chain employs TRBV11-2 and TRBJ1-2; D gene uncertain. Germline V lookup: CDR1 SGHAT, CDR2 FQNNGV. The germline V and J ends were trimmed by 0 bases and 5 bases, with 10 bases remaining between them. There are 14 residues in the CDR3. Here the CDR3 reads CASSLDAGGYGYTF. The CDR3 nucleotides are TGTGCCAGCAGCTTAGATGCGGGAGGATATGGCTACACCTTC.

This clone was detected ten times or more. The genes are TRBV9 and TRBJ1-1; D not resolved. The V end lost 0 bases, the J end lost 4 bases, and 10 bases lay between the germline ends. Germline-derived CDR1 and CDR2 are SGDLS and YYNGEE. The CDR3 is 14 amino acids. In nucleotides, the CDR3 is TGTGCCAGCAGCGTAGAGATGAGGAGCACTGAAGCTTTCTTT. Translating gives CASSVEMRSTEAFF.

This clone was seen only a few times. V gene TRBV6-4 combines with J gene TRBJ2-6, with 7 nucleotides matching TRBD2. The CDR3 consists of 16 residues. CDR1 is MRHNA, CDR2 SNTAGT, per germline. Losses at the gene ends were 4 bases for V and 0 bases for J; bases not matched to a gene: 3. CDR3 in amino acids: CASSASGVSGANVLTF. DNA of the CDR3: TGTGCCAGCAGTGCCAGCGGGGTCTCTGGGGCCAACGTCCTGACTTTC.

The chain employs TRBV6-5 and TRBJ1-3, with D maybe TRBD1 (5 bases). Per the germline V gene, CDR1 is MNHEY and CDR2 is SVGAGI. Trimming shortened V by 5 bases and J by 4 bases, and 9 bases separated the two germline ends. The CDR3 is made up of 13 amino acids. In DNA, the CDR3 is TGTGCCAGCAGTACAGGATTCGGAAACACCATATATTTT. Amino acids: CASSTGFGNTIYF.

This clone was counted ten times or more. The rearrangement links TRBV11-1 to TRBJ1-2, with 10 bases aligning to TRBD1. Per germline, CDR1 SGHAT and CDR2 FQDESV (reference sequence). J gave up 8 bases and V 5 bases, and 5 bases lay outside the gene matches. The CDR3 sequence is 13 residues long. The DNA for the CDR3 is TGTGCCAGCAGCCGGGACAGGGGAAACGGCTACACCTTC. It is translated as CASSRDRGNGYTF.

This clone came up once. This chain links TRBV7-2 with TRBJ1-1; D is unresolved. Germline V gene sequence: CDR1 SGHTA, CDR2 FQGNSA. The V end was cut by 2 bases, the J end by 4 bases, with 17 bases between. This CDR3 contains 16 residues. Written as DNA, the CDR3 is TGTGCCAGCAGCTTATTCTTAAGAGGGTCCGGCACTGAAGCTTTCTTT. Translation: CASSLFLRGSGTEAFF.

The V call is TRBV5-1, the J call TRBJ1-6; D is unclear. The length of the CDR3 is 16 residues. V gave up 2 bases and J gave up 9 bases, with 18 bases separating them. Germline V gene lookup returns CDR1 SGHRS and CDR2 YFSETQ. In nucleotides, the CDR3 is TGCGCCAGCAGCTTTACTATGGGAGGATTACTTTCACCCCTCCACTTT. This codes for CASSFTMGGLLSPLHF.

V and J are TRBV20-1 and TRBJ1-2, with D perhaps TRBD1 (5 bases). Trimming shortened V by 6 bases and J by 7 bases, and 12 bases separated the two germline ends. The CDR3 covers 11 residues. CDR1 is DFQATT and CDR2 is SNEGSKA in the germline V gene (reference sequence). CDR3 DNA: TGCAGTGCGCCCAGGGTGGGTGGCTACACCTTC. Translated: CSAPRVGGYTF.

This chain joins TRBV18 and TRBJ1-6; TRBD1 aligns across 7 bases. Germline V gene lookup returns CDR1 KGHSH and CDR2 LQKENI. Trimming at V came to 3 bases and at J to 8 bases, leaving 4 bases not matched to a gene. This CDR3 contains 14 residues. CDR3 DNA: TGTGCCAGCTCACCCCGGGACAGTGATTCACCCCTCCACTTT. This codes for CASSPRDSDSPLHF.

The chain has TRBV10-3 and TRBJ1-2; TRBD1 aligns across 12 bases. V shed 2 bases, J shed 2 bases, and the junction held 0 bases outside the gene matches. The CDR3 is made up of 15 amino acids. In germline, CDR1 is ENHRY, CDR2 SYGVKD. CDR3 sequence (DNA): TGTGCCATCAGTGAGGGGACAGGGGGCAACTATGGCTACACCTTC. Its translation is CAISEGTGGNYGYTF.

The chain has TRBV18 and TRBJ1-1; TRBD1 might be the D (6 bases). Trimming pared 4 bases from V and 5 bases from J, leaving 11 bases between. The CDR3 contains 13 residues. The germline V gene has CDR1 KGHSH and CDR2 LQKENI. CDR3 DNA: TGTGCCAGCTCACAGGGGGTTGGAACTGAAGCTTTCTTT. It is translated as CASSQGVGTEAFF.

This chain links TRBV5-6 with TRBJ1-2, with D possibly TRBD1 on 6 matching bases. The germline CDR1 and CDR2 sequences are SGHDT and YYEEEE. V was trimmed by 4 bases and J by 0 bases, leaving 13 bases between them. The CDR3 covers 15 residues. CDR3 DNA: TGTGCCAGCAGCCCATACAGGGTGGCTAACTATGGCTACACCTTC. It specifies CASSPYRVANYGYTF. Supplemented by reference TRBV5-6 and TRBJ1-2, the full variable domain reads DAGVTQSPTHLIKTRGQQVTLRCSPKSGHDTVSWYQQALGQGPQFIFQYYEEEERQRGNFPDRFSGHQFPNYSSELNVNALLLGDSALYLCASSPYRVANYGYTFGSGTRLTVV.

This clone was seen a few times. The chain recombines TRBV4-1 with TRBJ2-2; D is uncertain. V shed 4 bases and J shed 7 bases, with 13 bases lying between them. The CDR3 is 14 amino acids. Germline V gives CDR1 MGHRA, CDR2 YSYEKL. CDR3 nucleotides: TGCGCCAGCAGCCCGCAAATAGCTGACGGGGAGCTGTTTTTT. Its protein is CASSPQIADGELFF.

The chain employs TRBV18 and TRBJ2-5; TRBD2 matches at 8 bases. CDR1 is KGHSH and CDR2 is LQKENI in the germline V gene. The J segment lost 5 bases and the V segment lost 0 bases, leaving 5 bases of the junction unmatched. The CDR3 totals 15 residues. The CDR3, as DNA: TGTGCCAGCTCACCACCCAGGAGCGGGGGCGAGACCCAGTACTTC. The encoded protein is CASSPPRSGGETQYF.

V is TRBV19 and J is TRBJ1-1, with D possibly being TRBD1 (6 bases). The CDR3 length is 13 residues. The germline CDR1 and CDR2 sequences are LNHDA and SQIVND (reference sequence). The ends were cut back, 6 bases at V and 5 bases at J, with 13 bases in the middle. The CDR3 protein is CASRTTGTTEAFF. Written as DNA, the CDR3 is TGTGCCAGTAGAACAACAGGGACGACTGAAGCTTTCTTT.

J is TRBJ1-3 and V is TRBV5-1; no firm D call. The CDR3 is made up of 16 amino acids. Trimming took off 0 bases at V and 0 bases at J, with 10 bases between the two ends. Germline CDR1 is SGHRS and CDR2 is YFSETQ. CDR3 sequence (DNA): TGCGCCAGCAGCTTGGGGCGGCCGAGCTCTGGAAACACCATATATTTT. It yields the protein CASSLGRPSSGNTIYF.

The V call is TRBV28, the J call TRBJ1-1, with a possible D match to TRBD1 (5 bases). There are 13 residues in the CDR3. From germline, CDR1 is MDHEN and CDR2 SYDVKM. V lost 8 bases and J 3 bases, leaving 13 bases between the germline ends. CDR3 sequence: CASLGDLDTEAFF. CDR3 coding DNA: TGTGCCAGCTTGGGGGACTTAGACACTGAAGCTTTCTTT.

V gene TRBV5-4 combines with J gene TRBJ1-2; D unclear. The CDR3 covers 14 residues. V lost 4 bases and J 4 bases, leaving 14 bases between the germline ends. Germline V gene sequence: CDR1 SGHNT, CDR2 YYREEE (reference sequence). The chain's CDR3 is CASSPLHDIYGYTF. CDR3 in DNA: TGTGCCAGCAGCCCCCTACACGACATCTATGGCTACACCTTC.

This chain connects TRBV18 to TRBJ1-2; 7 bases are shared with TRBD1. V was clipped by 3 bases and J by 0 bases; unmatched bases: 4. The V gene's germline CDR1 is KGHSH and CDR2 LQKENI. CDR3 size: 15 residues. The CDR3 loop is CASSPGTEANYGYTF. For the CDR3, the DNA is TGTGCCAGCTCACCCGGGACAGAAGCTAACTATGGCTACACCTTC.

The V gene is TRBV11-2, the J gene TRBJ2-7; tentatively, D is TRBD2 (6 bases). CDR1 is SGHAT and CDR2 is FQNNGV in the germline V gene. The CDR3 has 13 residues. V was pared by 0 bases and J by 9 bases, with 12 bases between. The CDR3 coding sequence is TGTGCCAGCAGCTTAGAGGGACTCACTGGGCAGTACTTC. Protein sequence: CASSLEGLTGQYF.